This entry describes one T cell receptor beta chain. The entry originates in a study of identical twins. This CDR3 spans 14 amino acids. V lost 3 bases, J lost 3 bases, and 5 bases stayed unmatched. Germline CDR1 reads GTSNPN; CDR2 reads SVGIG (reference sequence). TCRdb analysed the 5' RACE reads with MiXCR anew, one entry per CDR3 protein. The sample lists about 520,000 distinct CDR3 sequences; 20% to 25% were seen once. The same data also went into a second study, on T cells expressing NK-cell markers. This second report adds: Sorting was limited to alpha-beta TCR-expressing T cells with an anti-gamma-delta TCR antibody in several experiments.

The receptor comes from a woman younger than 35 in good health. The sequenced sample was CD4+ T cells sorted from blood. This chain links TRBV30 with TRBJ2-3; 8 bases are a match to TRBD1. CDR3 sequence (DNA): TGTGCCTGGAGGTTACAGGGGGGTACAGATACGCAGTATTTT. Translated: CAWRLQGGTDTQYF.